Presented here are 14 T cell receptor beta chains from one specimen sequenced in a study of blood T cells in healthy people across ages. Using a J-beta primer mix together with a sample-barcoded 5' primer, a second PCR was run for roughly 6 to 12 cycles. TCRdb used MiXCR to reprocess the 5' RACE reads, holding one entry per CDR3 protein. The table records fewer than 1 million distinct CDR3 sequences, under 45% of them present only once. Sequencing was performed on blood. These receptors were collected from a man aged 55 to 70 in good health.

This clonotype appeared a few times. The chain couples TRBV4-3 to TRBJ1-2; D unresolved. Germline V gene data show CDR1 as LGHNA and CDR2 as YSLEER. The length of the CDR3 is 18 residues. Trimming shortened V by 0 bases and J by 3 bases, and 20 bases separated the two germline ends. CDR3 in DNA: TGCGCCAGCAGCCAAGATCATTTGGGAGCGCCGACGGACTATGGCTACACCTTC. It encodes CASSQDHLGAPTDYGYTF.

The V and J genes are TRBV5-1 and TRBJ1-4; TRBD1 might be the D (6 bases). Germline CDR1 is SGHRS and CDR2 is YFSETQ. CDR3 size: 11 residues. This CDR3 reads CPGQPNEKLFF. CDR3 DNA: TGCCCTGGACAGCCGAATGAAAAACTGTTTTTT.

The chain has TRBV9 and TRBJ2-1; 9 bases line up with TRBD2. Germline CDR1 and CDR2: SGDLS and YYNGEE. V gave up 2 bases and J gave up 1 base; unmatched junction bases: 10. The CDR3 runs 18 residues. Written as DNA, the CDR3 is TGTGCCAGCAGCGTCGGCGGGGGGGCTTTTTTATCCTACAATGAGCAGTTCTTC. Translating it yields CASSVGGGAFLSYNEQFF.

There are a few counts of this clonotype. The chain carries TRBV5-5 and TRBJ2-7; 9 bases align to TRBD2. Germline loops: CDR1 SGHKS, CDR2 YYEKEE (reference sequence). The CDR3 has 16 amino acids. Losses at the gene ends were 0 bases for V and 0 bases for J; bases not matched to a gene: 4. The CDR3 DNA reads TGTGCCAGCAGCTTGGCTAGCGGGGATAGCTCCTACGAGCAGTACTTC. Translating it yields CASSLASGDSSYEQYF.

This chain uses TRBV4-2 with TRBJ2-3; 14 bases line up with TRBD2. This CDR3 contains 19 residues. With V trimmed by 0 bases and J by 2 bases, 7 bases remained unmatched. CDR1 is LGHNA, CDR2 YNFKEQ, per germline. CDR3 nucleotide sequence: TGTGCCAGCAGCCAAGAAGTCGGACTAGCGGGGGGCTTCACAGATACGCAGTATTTT. Its translation is CASSQEVGLAGGFTDTQYF.

The rearrangement links TRBV10-3 to TRBJ1-5; TRBD1 is a possible D gene (5 bases). Trimming removed 0 bases from V and 7 bases from J, with 13 bases in between. CDR1 ENHRY and CDR2 SYGVKD come from the germline V gene. The CDR3 consists of 15 residues. As DNA, the CDR3 is TGTGCCATCAGTGAGTCGGGGCCTGGAGGCCAGCCCCAGCATTTT. Translating it yields CAISESGPGGQPQHF.

The sample holds many counts of this clonotype. The chain couples TRBV12-3 or TRBV12-4 to TRBJ2-6, with unresolved D. V was pared by 2 bases and J by 0 bases, with 5 bases between. The CDR3 is 15 amino acids. DNA of the CDR3: TGTGCCAGCAGTTTACGGAGCTCTGGGGCCAACGTCCTGACTTTC. Translated: CASSLRSSGANVLTF.

A remark on this clonotype: One base away lies a much larger clone, so this may be a sequencing read error. V is TRBV6-1 and J is TRBJ2-5; 7 positions agree with TRBD1. The CDR3 consists of 13 residues. The germline gives CDR1 MNHNS, CDR2 SASEGT. V shed 11 bases and J 11 bases; nucleotides not matched to a gene: 17. The chain's CDR3 is CASKRDSSNEQYF. The CDR3 nucleotides read TGTGCCTCAAAACGGGACAGTTCTAATGAGCAGTACTTC.

On this clonotype itself: The junction and the germline gene differ at one end; a read error may be behind it. The rearrangement joins TRBV5-5 to TRBJ2-1; the match to TRBD1 covers 7 bases. Matching the DNA end better, TRBJ2-7 makes the J call doubtful. This CDR3 has 17 residues. The V gene's germline CDR1 is SGHKS and CDR2 YYEKEE (reference sequence). Here the CDR3 DNA reads TGTGCCGGCAGCGGCTCGGGATGGCAGGGGGTGCCCTACGAGCAGTACTTC. Translating it yields CAGSGSGWQGVPYEQYF.

The chain is built from TRBV5-4 and TRBJ2-1, with TRBD2 matching over 12 bases. The CDR3 has 14 residues. Trimming at V came to 2 bases and at J to 10 bases, leaving 4 bases not matched to a gene. Per germline, CDR1 SGHNT and CDR2 YYREEE (reference sequence). CDR3 coding DNA: TGTGCCAGCAGCTTCGGGACTAGCGGGTACGAGCAGTTCTTC. This gives the protein CASSFGTSGYEQFF. The variable domain in full, with the rest retrieved from reference TRBV5-4 and TRBJ2-1, is ETGVTQSPTHLIKTRGQQVTLRCSSQSGHNTVSWYQQALGQGPQFIFQYYREEENGRGNFPPRFSGLQFPNYSSELNVNALELDDSALYLCASSFGTSGYEQFFGPGTRLTVL.

This clonotype was counted a few times. V usage is TRBV6-6 and J usage is TRBJ1-4; D gene unclear. Trimming took off 2 bases at V and 5 bases at J, with 12 bases between the two ends. CDR1 is MNHNY and CDR2 is SVGAGI in the germline V gene (reference sequence). The CDR3 is made up of 15 amino acids. CDR3: CASSYVSGKNEKLFF. The CDR3 DNA is TGTGCCAGCAGTTACGTTTCGGGGAAAAATGAAAAACTGTTTTTT.

This clonotype was counted between two and nine times. The chain carries TRBV7-2 and TRBJ2-5, with a weak D call TRBD2 (5 bases). The CDR3 has 15 amino acids. V dropped 1 base and J dropped 2 bases, with 11 bases sitting between them. From germline, CDR1 is SGHTA and CDR2 FQGNSA. CDR3 DNA sequence: TGTGCCAGCAGCTTAGGCAGGACTTTTCAAGAGACCCAGTACTTC. The encoded protein is CASSLGRTFQETQYF.

The chain has TRBV7-8 and TRBJ2-1; 10 bases fit TRBD1. The CDR3 has 17 residues. Germline loops: CDR1 SGHVS, CDR2 FQNEAQ. J lost 8 bases, V lost 5 bases, and 15 bases had no gene match. The CDR3 spells CASSPPRTGGNLDEQFF. DNA for the CDR3: TGTGCCAGCAGCCCTCCCCGGACAGGGGGAAATTTGGATGAGCAGTTCTTC.

The genes are TRBV6-2 or TRBV6-3 and TRBJ2-5, with D perhaps TRBD1 (6 bases). This CDR3 has 13 amino acids. V lost 9 bases and J lost 11, with 22 bases in between. Germline V CDR1 and CDR2: MNHEY, SVGEGT. CDR3 region: CASNRVLGNGQYF. In nucleotides, the CDR3 is TGTGCCAGTAACAGGGTATTGGGGAATGGGCAGTACTTC.